This TCR beta chain was profiled in a study of cytomegalovirus exposure and HLA in healthy donors. Study-wide findings and caveats: Earlier analysis looked at TCR beta V segments, and most were productive about 87% or about 30% of the time. A few V segments could not be told apart, such as TRBV6-2 and TRBV6-3, and were left out.

PCR amplification relied on 60 Vbeta primers (plus 13 Jbeta primers). Using immunoSEQ multiplex PCR, the repertoire was profiled, and TCRdb retains in-frame clones only, with some absent. Of under 200,000 clones in the sample, roughly 80% are singletons; the top ten hold more than 6%. CDR1 and CDR2 (germline): SGHAT, FQNNGV. Trimming cost V 5 bases and J 5 bases; bases outside gene matches: 11. The CDR3 has 15 residues. Regarding this clone: Its antigen is undetermined.

The material sequenced was PBMCs. The rearrangement uses TRBV11-2 and TRBJ2-5, with 7 bases identical to TRBD1. The sequence came from a man aged 40-50 years in good health and CMV-seropositive. CDR3 protein: CASSPIKGAGETQYF. The CDR3 DNA sequence: TGTGCCAGCAGCCCCATCAAGGGGGCCGGGGAGACCCAGTACTTC. Variable domain in full (rest from reference TRBV11-2 and TRBJ2-5): EAGVAQSPRYKIIEKRQSVAFWCNPISGHATLYWYQQILGQGPKLLIQFQNNGVVDDSQLPKDRFSAERLKGVDSTLKIQPAKLEDSAVYLCASSPIKGAGETQYFGPGTRLLVL.